The clone carrying this T cell receptor (beta chain) was seen repeatedly, ten times or more. Its specificity is not known. The entry originates in a study of identical twins. A universal primer binding site was introduced by template switching. The final cDNA contained unique molecular identifiers. TCRdb passed the 5' RACE reads through MiXCR, listing each CDR3 protein once. The table lists hundreds of thousands of distinct CDR3 sequences, 9% to 15% of them singletons. Germline V gene data show CDR1 as LGHDT and CDR2 as YNNKEL (reference sequence). The CDR3 extends over 15 amino acids. Trimming removed 0 bases at V and 1 base at J, with 7 bases between. Study findings and constraints: Alpha sequences out of frame and shared by twins had excess low generation probability.

These same data were also listed under a study on yellow fever vaccine responses in identical twins.

This sequence originates from a woman aged 18-29 years in good health. The chain joins TRBV3-1 to TRBJ1-5; no clear D. The source material was PBMCs. CDR3 sequence: CASSQELGSNQPQHF. The CDR3 DNA reads TGTGCCAGCAGCCAAGAACTAGGGAGCAATCAGCCCCAGCATTTT.